This is a list of T cell receptor beta chains from one sample in a study of blood T cell repertoires in COVID-19. TCRdb's copy holds only in-frame clones and misses some; the assay was immunoSEQ multiplex PCR. There are approximately 170,000 clones in the sample; approximately 90% occur only once, and approximately 6.5% lies in the top ten. The sample was peripheral blood. All receptors come from an elderly woman in a cohort sampled during active or convalescent COVID-19. Both conserved end residues are part of each CDR3. A D gene is named only where the DNA matches it firmly. Clone sizes are given selectively: once, few, many, or a class where the clone is expanded.

j_call,v_call,clone_size,d_call,cdr3_aa,cdr3_nt
TRBJ1-3,TRBV12-3/TRBV12-4,-,-,CASSEGSGNTIYF,TGTGCCAGCAGTGAGGGTTCTGGAAACACCATATATTTT
TRBJ2-1,TRBV11-3,-,TRBD2,CASSAGVAGGVEQFF,TGTGCCAGCAGCGCGGGGGTAGCGGGGGGTGTGGAGCAGTTCTTC
TRBJ2-3,TRBV5-1,once,TRBD2,CASSPPGLAGGGDTQYF,TGCGCCAGCAGCCCCCCGGGGCTAGCGGGGGGTGGAGATACGCAGTATTTT
TRBJ1-3,TRBV9,-,-,CASSVGEFSGNTIYF,TGTGCCAGCAGCGTAGGAGAGTTCTCTGGAAACACCATATATTTT
TRBJ1-2,TRBV5-4,-,-,CASSLRGNYGYTF,TGTGCCAGCAGCTTGCGGGGGAACTATGGCTACACCTTC
TRBJ2-5,TRBV18,-,TRBD1,CASSLTGVQETQYF,TGTGCCAGCTCCCTTACAGGGGTTCAAGAGACCCAGTACTTC
TRBJ2-1,TRBV15,-,TRBD2,CATSTKRGTYNEQFF,TGTGCCACCAGCACAAAGCGGGGGACTTACAATGAGCAGTTCTTC
TRBJ1-2,TRBV30,-,-,CAWSVAGAGYPYGYTF,TGTGCCTGGAGTGTAGCAGGGGCCGGCTATCCCTATGGCTACACCTTC
TRBJ1-6,TRBV30,-,-,CAWSTGPNNSPLHF,TGTGCCTGGAGTACTGGGCCAAATAATTCACCCCTCCACTTT
TRBJ1-2,TRBV5-1,-,TRBD1,CASSLGQGASGYTF,TGCGCCAGCAGCTTGGGACAGGGGGCGAGTGGCTACACCTTC
TRBJ1-2,TRBV11-2,-,-,CASSPGGGVLNYGYTF,TGTGCCAGCAGCCCCGGAGGGGGGGTCCTGAACTATGGCTACACCTTC
TRBJ1-2,TRBV18,-,-,CASSPPEGSYGYTF,TGTGCCAGCTCACCACCCGAGGGATCCTATGGCTACACCTTC
TRBJ2-7,TRBV28,-,-,CASSLGSGRGLYEQYF,TGTGCCAGCAGTTTAGGAAGCGGCAGGGGATTATACGAGCAGTACTTC
TRBJ2-2,TRBV27,-,TRBD2,CASSFLAGPNTGELFF,TGTGCCAGCAGTTTTCTAGCGGGGCCGAACACCGGGGAGCTGTTTTTT
TRBJ2-1,TRBV3-1/TRBV3-2,once,TRBD1,CASSQEQGARNEQFF,TGTGCCAGCAGCCAAGAACAGGGGGCTCGGAATGAGCAGTTCTTC
TRBJ1-3,TRBV27,-,-,CASSLRGSSGNTIYF,TGTGCCAGCAGTTTAAGAGGGAGCTCTGGAAACACCATATATTTT
TRBJ1-6,TRBV11-2,few,-,CASSLEDGLASPLHF,TGTGCCAGCAGCTTAGAGGATGGCTTAGCCTCACCCCTCCACTTT
TRBJ2-1,TRBV18,-,TRBD2,CASSPLTSGVSSYNEQFF,TGTGCCAGCTCACCACTGACTAGCGGGGTTAGCTCCTACAATGAGCAGTTCTTC
TRBJ1-1,TRBV7-2,-,-,CASSLKRDFEAFF,TGTGCCAGCAGCCTAAAGCGGGATTTTGAAGCTTTCTTT
TRBJ2-3,TRBV3-1/TRBV3-2,-,-,CASTRPGLDLGTQYF,TGTGCCAGCACCCGTCCGGGACTTGACCTTGGTACGCAGTATTTT
TRBJ1-5,TRBV2,-,TRBD1,CASSIQGASNQPQHF,TGTGCCAGCAGTATACAGGGGGCAAGCAATCAGCCCCAGCATTTT
TRBJ1-1,TRBV5-1,-,-,CASSPRGTLNTEAFF,TGCGCCAGCAGCCCTCGGGGGACTTTGAACACTGAAGCTTTCTTT
TRBJ2-1,TRBV4-3,-,TRBD2,CASSQDLASGGPDNEQFF,TGCGCCAGCAGCCAAGATCTAGCTAGCGGGGGGCCTGACAATGAGCAGTTCTTC
TRBJ2-1,TRBV7-7,-,TRBD2,CASSQAGGSYNEQFF,TGTGCCAGCAGCCAGGCGGGAGGGTCCTACAATGAGCAGTTCTTC
TRBJ1-5,TRBV6-2/TRBV6-3,once,TRBD1,CASSYSGQGASSNQPQHF,TGTGCCAGCAGTTACTCGGGACAGGGGGCCAGCAGCAATCAGCCCCAGCATTTT